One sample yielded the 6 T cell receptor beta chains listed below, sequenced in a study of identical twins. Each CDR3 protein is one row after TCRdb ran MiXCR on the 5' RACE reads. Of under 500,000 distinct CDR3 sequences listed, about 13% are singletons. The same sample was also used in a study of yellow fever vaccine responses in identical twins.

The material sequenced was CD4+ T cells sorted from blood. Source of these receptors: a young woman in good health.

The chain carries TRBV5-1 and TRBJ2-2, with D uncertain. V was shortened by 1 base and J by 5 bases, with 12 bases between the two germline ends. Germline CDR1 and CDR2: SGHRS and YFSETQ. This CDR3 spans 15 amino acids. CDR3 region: CASSLSVSLTGELFF. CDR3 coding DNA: TGCGCCAGCAGCTTGAGTGTATCCTTGACCGGGGAGCTGTTTTTT.

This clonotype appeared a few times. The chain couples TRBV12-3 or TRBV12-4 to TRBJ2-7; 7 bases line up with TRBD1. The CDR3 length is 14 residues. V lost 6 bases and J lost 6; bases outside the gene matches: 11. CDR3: CASSLDRLEGEQYF. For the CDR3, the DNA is TGTGCCAGCAGCTTGGACAGGTTGGAAGGCGAGCAGTACTTC.

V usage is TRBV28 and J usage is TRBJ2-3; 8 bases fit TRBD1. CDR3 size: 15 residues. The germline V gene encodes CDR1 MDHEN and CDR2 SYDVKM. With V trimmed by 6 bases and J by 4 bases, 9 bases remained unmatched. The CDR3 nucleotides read TGTGCCAGCAGAAACCGGGACAGGCACGCAGATACGCAGTATTTT. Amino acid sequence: CASRNRDRHADTQYF.

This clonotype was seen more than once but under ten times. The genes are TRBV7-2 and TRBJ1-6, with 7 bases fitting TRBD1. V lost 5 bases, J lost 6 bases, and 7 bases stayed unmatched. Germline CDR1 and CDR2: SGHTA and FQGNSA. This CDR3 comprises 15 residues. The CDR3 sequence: CASSPRGQVNSPLHF. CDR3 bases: TGTGCCAGCAGCCCCCGAGGACAGGTTAATTCACCCCTCCACTTT.

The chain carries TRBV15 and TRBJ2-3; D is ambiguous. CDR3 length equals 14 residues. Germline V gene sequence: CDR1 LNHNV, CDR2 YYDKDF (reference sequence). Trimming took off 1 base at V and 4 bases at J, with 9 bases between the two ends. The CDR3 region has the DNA TGTGCCACCAGCAGAGGGCAGTCCCCAGATACGCAGTATTTT. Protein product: CATSRGQSPDTQYF. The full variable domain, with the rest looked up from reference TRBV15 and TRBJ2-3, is DAMVIQNPRYQVTQFGKPVTLSCSQTLNHNVMYWYQQKSSQAPKLLFHYYDKDFNNEADTPDNFQSRRPNTSFCFLDIRSPGLGDTAMYLCATSRGQSPDTQYFGPGTRLTVL.

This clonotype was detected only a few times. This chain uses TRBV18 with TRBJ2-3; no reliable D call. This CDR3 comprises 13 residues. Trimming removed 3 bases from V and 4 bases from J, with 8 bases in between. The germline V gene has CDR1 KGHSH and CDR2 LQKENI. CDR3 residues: CASSPTAPDTQYF. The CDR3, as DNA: TGTGCCAGCTCACCTACGGCCCCAGATACGCAGTATTTT.